Here is one TCR beta chain with its context. Its specificity is not known. Profiled with immunoSEQ multiplex PCR; TCRdb holds only in-frame clones, not every one. The data hold over 100,000 clones, with 50% to 65% observed a single time. These data are taken from a study of cytotoxic CD8 clonotypes in ibrutinib-treated CLL. Study as a whole: The patients, about a dozen relapsed/refractory and roughly 15 treatment-naive, included around 17 who were IGHV unmutated. Response material was collected after a median about 11 months of treatment, range 6 to 36. Sample averages reached hundreds of thousands of productive templates and under 100,000 productive rearrangements.

V lost 5 bases, J lost 2 bases, and 2 bases stayed unmatched. The CDR3 sequence is 13 residues long. Germline assignment: CDR1 SNHLY and CDR2 FYNNEI. Study-level findings and limits: Clonality, elevated at ibrutinib response, dropped back toward baseline at progression.

V gene TRBV2 combines with J gene TRBJ1-1, with 7 bases identical to TRBD1. Here the sequenced sample was PBMCs, taken after 24 months of ibrutinib treatment. This receptor was identified in a human donor with chronic lymphocytic leukemia. Here the CDR3 DNA reads TGTGCCAGCAGTCAGGGGGGTAACACTGAAGCTTTCTTT. Residues: CASSQGGNTEAFF. Complete variable domain (other parts from reference TRBV2 and TRBJ1-1): EPEVTQTPSHQVTQMGQEVILRCVPISNHLYFYWYRQILGQKVEFLVSFYNNEISEKSEIFDDQFSVERPDGSNFTLKIRSTKLEDSAMYFCASSQGGNTEAFFGQGTRLTVV.